Presented here are 26 T cell receptor beta chains from one specimen sequenced in a study of shared clonotypes between healthy human individuals. TCRdb's table, derived via immunoSEQ multiplex PCR, lists solely in-frame clones and lacks some. This table has about 660,000 clones, approximately 74% appearing once. Source material: memory CD4+ T cells sorted from blood. Sample subset: CD45RA-negative fraction. These receptors were taken from a woman under 40 in good health.

This sequence joins TRBV27 and TRBJ1-4; no firm D call. The length of the CDR3 is 13 residues. Trimming took 6 bases from V and 6 from J, leaving 11 bases between them. Germline CDR1 is MNHEY and CDR2 is SMNVEV (reference sequence). DNA for the CDR3: TGTGCCAGCAGACCGACCTGGGATGAAAAACTGTTTTTT. Protein product: CASRPTWDEKLFF.

The rearrangement uses TRBV5-1 and TRBJ2-1; 12 bases are a match to TRBD2. Losses at the gene ends were 4 bases for V and 5 bases for J; bases not matched to a gene: 4. CDR1 and CDR2 (germline): SGHRS, YFSETQ. There are 15 residues in the CDR3. The CDR3 DNA follows: TGCGCCAGCAGCCCGACTAGCGGGGGCCACAATGAGCAGTTCTTC. Translation gives CASSPTSGGHNEQFF.

This chain connects TRBV5-1 to TRBJ2-3; TRBD2 might be the D (6 bases). CDR1 is SGHRS, CDR2 YFSETQ, per germline. The V and J ends lost 0 bases and 2 bases respectively, with 10 bases between them. The CDR3 is 15 amino acids. The CDR3 DNA sequence: TGCGCCAGCAGCTTGGTGGGAGGTGTCACAGATACGCAGTATTTT. Amino acid sequence: CASSLVGGVTDTQYF.

This clone was observed a few times. This rearrangement joins TRBV6-5 to TRBJ2-1, with unresolved D. The germline gives CDR1 MNHEY, CDR2 SVGAGI. The CDR3 is made up of 11 amino acids. Trimming removed 6 bases at V and 4 bases at J, with 4 bases between. In DNA form, the CDR3 reads TGTGCCAGCAGGGCGTACAATGAGCAGTTCTTC. It is translated as CASRAYNEQFF.

Note on this clone: Other nucleotide sequences in the sample specify the same CDR3. DNA for the CDR3: TGTGCCAGCAGCTTAGTAGCTTTGGTCACAGATACGCAGTATTTT. Translation: CASSLVALVTDTQYF. The rearrangement joins TRBV7-2 to TRBJ2-3; D is uncertain. The ends were cut back, 1 base at V and 2 bases at J, with 10 bases in the middle. Looked up from germline, CDR1 is SGHTA and CDR2 is FQGNSA. CDR3 length: 15 residues.

The chain links TRBV28 to TRBJ2-4; perhaps TRBD1 as D (5 bases). The CDR3 consists of 15 residues. V lost 6 bases, J lost 5 bases, and 17 bases lay in between. CDR1 and CDR2 from the germline V gene are MDHEN and SYDVKM. DNA of the CDR3: TGTGCCAGCAGATCTCCCTTAGGGGCCCAAAACATTCAGTACTTC. Protein sequence: CASRSPLGAQNIQYF.

This clone was observed once. This chain connects TRBV11-2 to TRBJ1-3; D uncertain. Trimming took 0 bases from V and 7 from J, leaving 13 bases between them. The CDR3 length is 15 residues. The germline CDR1 and CDR2 sequences are SGHAT and FQNNGV. CDR3 in amino acids: CASSLDGSYGNTIYF. In nucleotides, the CDR3 is TGTGCCAGCAGCTTAGATGGGAGTTACGGGAACACCATATATTTT. Combining the CDR3 with reference TRBV11-2 and TRBJ1-3 gives the whole variable domain EAGVAQSPRYKIIEKRQSVAFWCNPISGHATLYWYQQILGQGPKLLIQFQNNGVVDDSQLPKDRFSAERLKGVDSTLKIQPAKLEDSAVYLCASSLDGSYGNTIYFGEGSWLTVV.

This clone was recorded only once. This chain uses TRBV19 with TRBJ1-5; D perhaps matches TRBD1 (6 bases). CDR1 and CDR2 from the germline V gene are LNHDA and SQIVND (reference sequence). Trimming stripped 3 bases from V and 7 bases from J, with 16 bases between. This CDR3 is built from 15 residues. DNA for the CDR3: TGTGCCAGTAGTATCCCCAGCGGGGGCGCCCAGCCCCAGCATTTT. It translates to CASSIPSGGAQPQHF.

The chain joins TRBV6-5 to TRBJ2-2, with 11 positions matching TRBD2. Germline CDR1 and CDR2: MNHEY and SVGAGI. V trimming: 3 bases; J trimming: 6 bases; junction bases outside the gene matches: 6. The CDR3 extends over 16 amino acids. The CDR3 loop reads CASSYHHSGRAGELFF. CDR3 DNA: TGTGCCAGCAGTTATCATCATAGCGGGAGGGCCGGGGAGCTGTTTTTT.

This clone has more than one count but fewer than ten. The rearrangement uses TRBV5-5 and TRBJ2-5; D is possibly TRBD2 (6 bases). This CDR3 has 14 amino acids. V was cut by 4 bases and J by 5 bases, with 15 bases left in between. Germline lookup yields CDR1 SGHKS and CDR2 YYEKEE (reference sequence). Written as DNA, the CDR3 is TGTGCCAGCAGCCCCGGAGGGCTAGCGGAGACCCAGTACTTC. It is translated as CASSPGGLAETQYF.

The chain joins TRBV7-2 to TRBJ1-2, with TRBD1 as a possible D gene (5 bases). V was clipped by 5 bases and J by 8 bases, with 12 bases between them. Germline CDR1 reads SGHTA; CDR2 reads FQGNSA. The CDR3 runs 12 residues. CDR3 loop: CASSTRTNGYTF. For the CDR3, the DNA is TGTGCCAGCAGCACTCGGACAAACGGCTACACCTTC.

The V gene is TRBV29-1, the J gene TRBJ1-3; D is unresolved. The CDR3 totals 12 residues. Germline CDR1 and CDR2: SQVTM and ANQGSEA. V lost 5 bases, J lost 3 bases, and 8 bases lay in between. CDR3 bases: TGCAGCGTTAACTCGGATGGAAACACCATATATTTT. It yields the protein CSVNSDGNTIYF.

The chain has TRBV5-1 and TRBJ2-3; 9 bases agree with TRBD2. The V and J ends lost 1 base and 6 bases, in that order; junction bases with no gene match: 12. CDR1 is SGHRS and CDR2 is YFSETQ in the germline V gene. The CDR3 loop spans 17 amino acids. CDR3 DNA sequence: TGCGCCAGCAGCTTGTTCGACAGGCTAGCGGGACCCGATACGCAGTATTTT. Protein product: CASSLFDRLAGPDTQYF.

The gene calls are TRBV5-4 and TRBJ1-1; D perhaps matches TRBD1 (5 bases). This CDR3 has 15 amino acids. Germline CDR1 SGHNT, CDR2 YYREEE (reference sequence). Trimming took 10 bases from V and 1 from J, leaving 20 bases between them. The CDR3: CASSRGGDGNTEAFF. In DNA, the CDR3 is TGTGCCTCCAGCCGGGGAGGGGATGGGAACACTGAAGCTTTCTTT.

As to this clone: This may stem from a read error, because a much larger clone lies one nucleotide away. The V gene is TRBV14, the J gene TRBJ2-5; D remains unclear. Per germline, CDR1 SGHDN and CDR2 FVKESK. The CDR3 runs 12 residues. Trimming cost V 2 bases and J 0 bases, with 1 base left between them. CDR3 loop: CASSQYQETQYF. The DNA of the CDR3 is TGTGCCAGCAGCCAATACCAAGAGACCCAGTACTTC.

This clone appeared a few times. The chain has TRBV5-5 and TRBJ1-1, with D uncertain. The CDR3 totals 15 residues. Trimming shortened V by 1 base and J by 0 bases, and 10 bases separated the two germline ends. Germline CDR1 is SGHKS and CDR2 is YYEKEE (reference sequence). The CDR3 DNA reads TGTGCCAGCAGCTTGTACGAGACGGTGAACACTGAAGCTTTCTTT. Amino acids: CASSLYETVNTEAFF.

The chain couples TRBV28 to TRBJ1-2; no reliable D call. In germline, CDR1 is MDHEN, CDR2 SYDVKM. CDR3 length: 11 amino acids. Trimming cost V 6 bases and J 7 bases, with 9 bases left between them. CDR3 region: CASSAIGGYTF. The CDR3, as DNA: TGTGCCAGCAGCGCGATAGGTGGCTACACCTTC.

The chain has TRBV27 and TRBJ2-1; 7 bases align to TRBD1. V dropped 1 base and J dropped 7; count of bases not matched to a gene: 10. Germline V gene data show CDR1 as MNHEY and CDR2 as SMNVEV (reference sequence). This CDR3 spans 16 amino acids. The CDR3 protein is CASSLFDRASRNEQFF. CDR3 DNA sequence: TGTGCCAGCAGTTTATTCGACAGGGCTTCTCGGAATGAGCAGTTCTTC.

A remark on this clone: Since a far larger clone is one base different, this is likely a read error. This sample also contains other DNA sequences that code for the same CDR3. The rearrangement joins TRBV11-2 to TRBJ2-1; 8 bases line up with TRBD1. V lost 4 bases and J lost 2; bases outside the gene matches: 1. Germline-derived CDR1 and CDR2 are SGHAT and FQNNGV. This CDR3 contains 14 residues. CDR3 sequence (DNA): TGTGCCAGCAGCTCGGGACAGGCCTACAATGAGCAGTTCTTC. It codes for CASSSGQAYNEQFF.

V is TRBV19 and J is TRBJ2-1; 13 nucleotides align to TRBD2. The CDR3 is 15 amino acids. Unmatched junction bases numbered 2, after V lost 5 bases and J lost 4 bases. Germline V CDR1 and CDR2: LNHDA, SQIVND (reference sequence). The CDR3: CASSVGLAGYNEQFF. For the CDR3, the DNA is TGTGCCAGTAGTGTGGGACTAGCGGGATACAATGAGCAGTTCTTC.

In DNA form, the CDR3 reads TGCAGCGCGACCCCCCCCGGAAAGACTGAAGCTTTCTTT. The encoded protein is CSATPPGKTEAFF. The chain joins TRBV29-1 to TRBJ1-1; D unclear. CDR1 and CDR2 from the germline V gene are SQVTM and ANQGSEA. The germline V and J ends were trimmed by 7 bases and 5 bases, with 17 bases remaining between them. This CDR3 contains 13 residues.

The rearrangement links TRBV29-1 to TRBJ1-2; D possibly corresponds to TRBD1 (6 bases). V lost 0 bases, J lost 10 bases, and 18 bases lay in between. Looked up from germline, CDR1 is SQVTM and CDR2 is ANQGSEA. The CDR3 has 14 amino acids. Here the CDR3 reads CSVEDWGWGRDYTF. The CDR3 DNA sequence: TGCAGCGTTGAAGATTGGGGTTGGGGGCGGGACTACACCTTC.

V usage is TRBV15 and J usage is TRBJ2-7; D may match TRBD1 or TRBD2 (5 bases each). The ends were cut back, 6 bases at V and 3 bases at J, with 12 bases in the middle. Germline CDR1 LNHNV, CDR2 YYDKDF (reference sequence). CDR3 length: 13 amino acids. The CDR3, as DNA: TGTGCCACCAGGGGGACGTCGAACTACGAGCAGTACTTC. Translation gives CATRGTSNYEQYF.

This clone has just a few counts. V gene TRBV2 combines with J gene TRBJ1-5, with 7 bases identical to TRBD1. The V gene end was trimmed by 8 bases and the J gene end by 2 bases; junction bases not matched to a gene: 6. This CDR3 has 14 residues. Germline lookup yields CDR1 SNHLY and CDR2 FYNNEI. Here the CDR3 DNA reads TGTGCCAGCGCTGGACAGGCAGGCAATCAGCCCCAGCATTTT. Amino acid sequence: CASAGQAGNQPQHF.

The rearrangement joins TRBV25-1 to TRBJ1-1; 8 positions agree with TRBD1. With V trimmed by 6 bases and J by 0 bases, 6 bases remained unmatched. Germline CDR1 and CDR2: MGHDK and SYGVNS. The CDR3 has 15 residues. The CDR3 here is CASRTGQGMNTEAFF. In DNA, the CDR3 is TGTGCCAGCAGAACAGGACAGGGCATGAACACTGAAGCTTTCTTT.

The V gene is TRBV7-2, the J gene TRBJ2-2; tentative D call: TRBD1 (5 bases). The CDR3 length is 16 residues. The ends were cut back, 5 bases at V and 0 bases at J, with 13 bases in the middle. The germline CDR1 and CDR2 sequences are SGHTA and FQGNSA. CDR3 loop: CASSPRTSTNTGELFF. CDR3 coding DNA: TGTGCCAGCAGCCCGCGGACAAGTACGAACACCGGGGAGCTGTTTTTT.